Listed below are T cell receptor beta chains from one sample, sequenced in a study of blood T cell repertoires in COVID-19. Here immunoSEQ multiplex PCR was the method, and the copy in TCRdb shows in-frame clones only, minus some. The sample lists approximately 300,000 clones, about nine tenths occurring once. The material sequenced was PBMCs or T cells enriched from blood (not recorded which). The receptors stem from a woman aged 30 to 39 who had recovered from COVID-19. Each CDR3 is given with its conserved first and last residue. The order of the fields is D gene, V gene, J gene, clone size, CDR3 protein, CDR3 DNA. D genes are given only for firm matches. A clone size is listed for some rows: how often the clone was seen (once, few, many), or a class if it is expanded.

D gene: TRBD1
V gene: TRBV27
J gene: TRBJ2-7
clone size: NA
CDR3 protein: CASSPGTVVSYEQYF
CDR3 DNA: TGTGCCAGCAGTCCAGGGACAGTCGTGTCCTACGAGCAGTACTTC

D gene: TRBD2
V gene: TRBV10-3
J gene: TRBJ2-5
clone size: NA
CDR3 protein: CAISENLGGNQETQYF
CDR3 DNA: TGTGCCATCAGTGAAAATTTGGGGGGGAACCAAGAGACCCAGTACTTC

D gene: NA
V gene: TRBV28
J gene: TRBJ1-4
clone size: NA
CDR3 protein: CASSRIPYEKLFF
CDR3 DNA: TGTGCCAGCAGTCGTATCCCGTATGAAAAACTGTTTTTT

D gene: TRBD2
V gene: TRBV3-1/TRBV3-2
J gene: TRBJ2-1
clone size: few
CDR3 protein: CASSQGTSPIGNEQFF
CDR3 DNA: TGTGCCAGCAGCCAAGGGACTAGCCCCATAGGAAATGAGCAGTTCTTC

D gene: TRBD1
V gene: TRBV5-8
J gene: TRBJ2-5
clone size: NA
CDR3 protein: CASSLGPQGDGETQYF
CDR3 DNA: TGTGCCAGCAGCTTGGGTCCCCAGGGGGACGGAGAGACCCAGTACTTC

D gene: NA
V gene: TRBV15
J gene: TRBJ2-1
clone size: NA
CDR3 protein: CATSRVISSYNEQFF
CDR3 DNA: TGTGCCACCAGCAGAGTGATTAGCTCCTACAATGAGCAGTTCTTC

D gene: NA
V gene: TRBV5-1
J gene: TRBJ1-2
clone size: NA
CDR3 protein: CASSLLDSLYGYTF
CDR3 DNA: TGCGCCAGCAGCTTGTTGGACAGCTTATATGGCTACACCTTC

D gene: NA
V gene: TRBV6-5
J gene: TRBJ2-2
clone size: NA
CDR3 protein: CASRVLNTGELFF
CDR3 DNA: TGTGCCAGCCGGGTTCTTAACACCGGGGAGCTGTTTTTT

D gene: NA
V gene: TRBV5-5
J gene: TRBJ2-2
clone size: NA
CDR3 protein: CASNERANTGELFF
CDR3 DNA: TGTGCCAGCAATGAGCGGGCGAACACCGGGGAGCTGTTTTTT

D gene: TRBD1
V gene: TRBV19
J gene: TRBJ1-2
clone size: NA
CDR3 protein: CASSRAGQGRNGYTF
CDR3 DNA: TGTGCCAGTAGCAGGGCCGGACAGGGCCGTAATGGCTACACCTTC

D gene: NA
V gene: TRBV4-3
J gene: TRBJ2-3
clone size: NA
CDR3 protein: CASSQDIVTDTQYF
CDR3 DNA: TGCGCCAGCAGCCAAGATATCGTCACAGATACGCAGTATTTT

D gene: NA
V gene: TRBV3-1/TRBV3-2
J gene: TRBJ2-3
clone size: NA
CDR3 protein: CASSRGTLESYGTQYF
CDR3 DNA: TGTGCCAGCAGCCGCGGGACTCTTGAGTCGTATGGTACGCAGTATTTT

D gene: NA
V gene: TRBV27
J gene: TRBJ2-7
clone size: NA
CDR3 protein: CASRQGYEQYF
CDR3 DNA: TGTGCCAGCAGACAGGGCTACGAGCAGTACTTC

D gene: NA
V gene: TRBV5-5
J gene: TRBJ1-5
clone size: NA
CDR3 protein: CASSLAGDPFFSNQPQHF
CDR3 DNA: TGTGCCAGCAGCTTAGCGGGGGACCCTTTTTTTAGCAATCAGCCCCAGCATTTT

D gene: NA
V gene: TRBV7-8
J gene: TRBJ1-5
clone size: NA
CDR3 protein: CASSPRPGGGVSNQPQHF
CDR3 DNA: TGTGCCAGCAGCCCCCGACCGGGAGGGGGGGTGAGCAATCAGCCCCAGCATTTT

D gene: NA
V gene: TRBV12-5
J gene: TRBJ2-7
clone size: NA
CDR3 protein: CASGSRGNYSYEQYF
CDR3 DNA: TGTGCTAGTGGTTCGAGGGGGAATTACTCCTACGAGCAGTACTTC